These 9 T cell receptor beta chains came from one sample sequenced in a study of blood T cell repertoires in COVID-19. Profiled with immunoSEQ multiplex PCR; TCRdb holds only in-frame clones, not every one. The table records about 180,000 clones, 85% to 90% of them present only once. Specimen: peripheral blood. The receptors stem from a man aged 70-80 years with active or convalescent COVID-19.

The chain is built from TRBV20-1 and TRBJ1-5; D possibly corresponds to TRBD1 (5 bases). Trimming pared 3 bases from V and 0 bases from J, leaving 9 bases between. In germline, CDR1 is DFQATT, CDR2 SNEGSKA (reference sequence). There are 14 residues in the CDR3. CDR3 residues: CSASRQGSNQPQHF. CDR3 DNA: TGCAGTGCTAGTCGCCAGGGTAGCAATCAGCCCCAGCATTTT.

The V and J genes are TRBV6-5 and TRBJ2-5, with D maybe TRBD2 (7 bases). Looked up from germline, CDR1 is MNHEY and CDR2 is SVGAGI. The V end was cut by 2 bases, the J end by 5 bases, with 18 bases between. This CDR3 is built from 16 residues. CDR3 DNA: TGTGCCAGCAGTTACGGTGCGGGGGCAAAATGGGAGACCCAGTACTTC. The encoded protein is CASSYGAGAKWETQYF.

This sequence joins TRBV4-1 and TRBJ1-2; 9 nucleotides line up with TRBD1. Germline lookup yields CDR1 MGHRA and CDR2 YSYEKL. The CDR3 has 14 amino acids. The V and J ends lost 1 base and 5 bases, in that order; junction bases with no gene match: 2. This CDR3 reads CASSQAGQGYGYTF. CDR3 DNA: TGCGCCAGCAGCCAAGCGGGACAGGGTTATGGCTACACCTTC.

Concerning this clone: Distinct nucleotide sequences in the sample also encode this CDR3. The gene calls are TRBV2 and TRBJ1-1, with TRBD1 matching 7 bases. Per germline, CDR1 SNHLY and CDR2 FYNNEI. V trimming: 3 bases; J trimming: 4 bases; junction bases outside the gene matches: 5. The CDR3 runs to 14 residues. This chain's CDR3 is CASSEEGAGTEAFF. CDR3 nucleotides: TGTGCCAGCAGTGAGGAGGGGGCAGGCACTGAAGCTTTCTTT.

The rearrangement joins TRBV6-2 or TRBV6-3 to TRBJ1-5, with TRBD1 identical over 11 bases. The V gene's germline CDR1 is MNHEY and CDR2 SVGEGT. The CDR3 extends over 16 amino acids. Germline trimming cut 6 bases from V and 6 bases from J; bases unmatched to any gene: 10. Written as DNA, the CDR3 is TGTGCCAGCAGCGCACGGGACAGGGGGGAAATTCAGCCCCAGCATTTT. Translation gives CASSARDRGEIQPQHF.

This clone has more than one count but fewer than ten. This rearrangement joins TRBV4-1 to TRBJ2-7, with 12 nucleotides matching TRBD2. The CDR3 totals 17 residues. The germline V gene encodes CDR1 MGHRA and CDR2 YSYEKL. Trimming cost V 3 bases and J 0 bases; bases outside gene matches: 6. CDR3 amino acids: CASSQLQTSGSSYEQYF. In nucleotides, the CDR3 is TGCGCCAGCAGCCAGCTGCAGACTAGCGGGAGCTCCTACGAGCAGTACTTC.

This clone was detected only a few times. The chain has TRBV5-1 and TRBJ2-7; 7 nucleotides align to TRBD1. V trimming: 7 bases; J trimming: 3 bases; junction bases outside the gene matches: 7. The germline CDR1 and CDR2 sequences are SGHRS and YFSETQ. The CDR3 has 13 amino acids. Here the CDR3 DNA reads TGCGCCAGCGGACAGGATTTGTACTACGAGCAGTACTTC. Its protein product is CASGQDLYYEQYF.

The chain links TRBV5-1 to TRBJ2-6, with a possible D match to TRBD1 (6 bases). This CDR3 region has 15 residues. The V and J ends lost 4 bases and 0 bases respectively, with 8 bases between them. The V gene's germline CDR1 is SGHRS and CDR2 YFSETQ. CDR3 sequence reads: CASSPTGSGANVLTF. CDR3 sequence (DNA): TGCGCCAGCAGCCCGACAGGCTCTGGGGCCAACGTCCTGACTTTC.

The chain couples TRBV6-5 to TRBJ2-5; perhaps TRBD2 as D (5 bases). The germline CDR1 and CDR2 sequences are MNHEY and SVGAGI. The ends were cut back, 6 bases at V and 4 bases at J, with 9 bases in the middle. This CDR3 spans 12 amino acids. CDR3 loop: CASRGGSETQYF. The CDR3, as DNA: TGTGCCAGCAGGGGCGGGTCAGAGACCCAGTACTTC.